The source of this T cell receptor beta chain is a study of blood T cell repertoires in COVID-19. For the study at large: COVID-19 samples collected from the United States, Italy and Spain covered acute and convalescent phases. Nucleic acid was either cDNA or gDNA, and it came from T cells, B-cell-depleted T cells, or PBMCs.

Measured with immunoSEQ multiplex PCR; TCRdb has only the in-frame clones, and not every one. Of roughly 240,000 clones in the sample, around nine tenths were seen once. CDR1 and CDR2 from the germline V gene are SQVTM and ANQGSEA. This CDR3 is built from 13 residues. V was shortened by 8 bases and J by 2 bases, with 15 bases between the two germline ends. The sample was peripheral blood. The chain combines TRBV29-1 with TRBJ2-5; a possible D gene is TRBD1 (6 bases). This clonotype was obtained from a woman aged 55-75 years who had recovered from COVID-19. CDR3: CSTQGGDQETQYF. The CDR3, as DNA: TGCAGCACACAGGGTGGTGATCAAGAGACCCAGTACTTC.